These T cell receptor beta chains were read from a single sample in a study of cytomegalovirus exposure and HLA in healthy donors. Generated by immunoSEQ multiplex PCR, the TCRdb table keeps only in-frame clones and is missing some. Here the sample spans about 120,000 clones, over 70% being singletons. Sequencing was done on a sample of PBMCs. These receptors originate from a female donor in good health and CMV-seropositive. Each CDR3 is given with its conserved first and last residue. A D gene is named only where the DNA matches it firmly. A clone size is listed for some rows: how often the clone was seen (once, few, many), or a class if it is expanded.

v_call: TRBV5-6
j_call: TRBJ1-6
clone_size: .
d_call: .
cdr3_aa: CASSYTGRGGSPLHF
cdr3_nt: TGTGCCAGCAGTTATACAGGGAGGGGAGGGTCACCCCTCCACTTT

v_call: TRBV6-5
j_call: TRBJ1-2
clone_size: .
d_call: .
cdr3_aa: CASIWQASNYGYTF
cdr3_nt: TGTGCCAGCATCTGGCAGGCCTCTAACTATGGCTACACCTTC

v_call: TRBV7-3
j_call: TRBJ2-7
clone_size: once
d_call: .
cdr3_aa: CASSSSVYEQYF
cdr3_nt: TGTGCCAGCAGCTCATCAGTTTACGAGCAGTACTTC

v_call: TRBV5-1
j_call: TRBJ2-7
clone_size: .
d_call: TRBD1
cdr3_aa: CASSSPDRGNEQYF
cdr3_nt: TGCGCCAGCAGCTCGCCCGACAGGGGGAACGAGCAGTACTTC

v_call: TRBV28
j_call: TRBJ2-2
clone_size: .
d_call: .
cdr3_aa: CASSLPLDSGTNTGELFF
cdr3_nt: TGTGCCAGCAGTTTACCCCTGGATAGCGGCACGAACACCGGGGAGCTGTTTTTT

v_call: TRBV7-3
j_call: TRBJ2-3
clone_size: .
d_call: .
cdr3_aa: CASRLSGGTDTQYF
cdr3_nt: TGTGCCAGCCGACTTTCGGGGGGCACAGATACGCAGTATTTT

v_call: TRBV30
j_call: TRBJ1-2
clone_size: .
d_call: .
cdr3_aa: CAWSVDSGLYYGYTF
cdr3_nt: TGTGCCTGGAGTGTAGATTCAGGGCTCTACTACGGCTACACCTTC

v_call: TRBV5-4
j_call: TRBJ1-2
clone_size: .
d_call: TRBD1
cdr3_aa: CASSPGTGGSYGYTF
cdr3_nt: TGTGCCAGCAGCCCCGGGACAGGGGGCAGCTATGGCTACACCTTC

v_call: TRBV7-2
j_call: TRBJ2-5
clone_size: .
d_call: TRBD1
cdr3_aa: CASSFHRGETQYF
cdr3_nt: TGTGCCAGCAGCTTCCACAGGGGAGAGACCCAGTACTTC

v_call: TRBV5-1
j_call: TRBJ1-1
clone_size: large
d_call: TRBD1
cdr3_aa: CASSLEGAGETEAFF
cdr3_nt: TGCGCCAGCAGCTTGGAGGGGGCTGGGGAAACTGAAGCTTTCTTT

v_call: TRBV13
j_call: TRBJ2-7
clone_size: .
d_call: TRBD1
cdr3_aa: CASSPGQGVGYEQYF
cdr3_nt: TGTGCCAGCAGCCCGGGACAGGGGGTGGGGTACGAGCAGTACTTC

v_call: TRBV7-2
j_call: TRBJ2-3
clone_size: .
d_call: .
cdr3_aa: CASSRTTNIPPDTQYF
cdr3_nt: TGTGCCAGCAGCCGGACTACAAATATTCCACCGGATACGCAGTATTTT

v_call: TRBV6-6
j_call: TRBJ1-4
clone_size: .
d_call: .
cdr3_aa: CASSARGEANEKLFF
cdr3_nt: TGTGCCAGCAGCGCCCGGGGGGAAGCTAATGAAAAACTGTTTTTT

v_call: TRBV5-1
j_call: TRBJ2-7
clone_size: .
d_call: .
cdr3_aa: CASSPGGDYEQYF
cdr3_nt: TGCGCCAGCAGCCCCGGAGGAGATTACGAGCAGTACTTC

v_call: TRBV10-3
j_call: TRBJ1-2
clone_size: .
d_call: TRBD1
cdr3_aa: CAISRDRERGYTF
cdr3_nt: TGTGCCATCAGCAGGGACAGGGAAAGGGGCTACACCTTC

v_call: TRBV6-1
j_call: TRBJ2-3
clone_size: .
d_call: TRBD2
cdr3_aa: CASKYLAGITDTQYF
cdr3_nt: TGTGCCAGCAAATATCTAGCGGGGATCACAGATACGCAGTATTTT